The clone carrying this T cell receptor (beta chain) came up once. Its target is not known. The data were produced by immunoSEQ multiplex PCR, yet TCRdb's version contains in-frame clones alone and is incomplete. The table records tens of thousands of clones, around 94% of them present only once. This sample is part of a study of cytomegalovirus exposure and HLA in healthy donors. Overall study results and limits: Reportedly, cytomegalovirus status was diagnosed with high sensitivity and specificity. The investigators catalogued under 200 TCR beta chains as cytomegalovirus-associated. Most observed TCR sequences were rare, whereas some public TCRs were detected in many donors.

Per germline, CDR1 MDHEN and CDR2 SYDVKM. Unmatched junction bases numbered 9, after V lost 6 bases and J lost 4 bases. The CDR3 loop spans 15 amino acids. Specimen: PBMCs. The receptor comes from a young man in good health and CMV-seronegative. J is TRBJ1-5 and V is TRBV28, with 7 bases fitting TRBD1. This CDR3 is CASRTADRENQPQHF. CDR3 sequence (DNA): TGTGCCAGCAGAACCGCCGACAGGGAGAATCAGCCCCAGCATTTT.